The text below deals with one T cell receptor (beta chain). Produced via immunoSEQ multiplex PCR; TCRdb's table is partial and in-frame only. The table lists around 300,000 clones, approximately 88% of them singletons. The sample originates from a study of blood T cell repertoires in COVID-19. Study-level information: From the United States, Italy and Spain came samples of acute and convalescent COVID-19. PBMCs, B-cell-depleted T cells, or T cells were the source of the cDNA or gDNA that made up the material.

The sample consisted of peripheral blood. The receptor comes from a man between 45 and 60 years old with acute or convalescent COVID-19.

The DNA for the CDR3 is TGTGCCAGCAGTTACTTCAGATGGAACACTGAAGCTTTCTTT. Translated: CASSYFRWNTEAFF. This chain connects TRBV6-5 to TRBJ1-1, with no clear D. The CDR3 length is 14 residues. CDR1 and CDR2 (germline): MNHEY, SVGAGI. V was trimmed by 1 base and J by 1 base, leaving 7 bases between them.